This T cell receptor beta chain was documented in a study of shared clonotypes between healthy human individuals. Sequencing was performed with immunoSEQ multiplex PCR; in TCRdb, only in-frame clones are kept and a portion is missing. The sample contains over a million clones, approximately 98.5% of which appear only once. With respect to this clone: Its target is unknown.

The study, taken as a whole, reports: Enrolling few donors narrowed the genetic and exposure-history diversity that was represented.

The V end was cut by 4 bases, the J end by 4 bases, with 11 bases between. The CDR3 runs to 13 residues. Germline CDR1 reads SGHRS; CDR2 reads YFSETQ. The healthy adult donors were HIV-negative and reported no recent acute infections or vaccinations. The authors divided CD4+ cells into CD45RA+ naive and CD45RA-negative memory subsets. The sequencing sample was made of naive CD4+ T cells sorted from blood. This sample's subset: CD45RA+ positively selected. The chain has TRBV5-1 and TRBJ2-5, with a tentative D call TRBD2 (6 bases). This clonotype originated in a man aged 25 to 40 in good health. The CDR3 here is CASSGTGVETQYF. For the CDR3, the DNA is TGCGCCAGCAGCGGGACGGGGGTAGAGACCCAGTACTTC.